This T cell receptor beta chain was identified in a study of CD8 T cells in Susac syndrome. Study-level points and caveats: The CD4+ T cell repertoires that were profiled in Susac syndrome showed no clonal expansion. As the study acknowledged, the number of individuals in its TCR sequencing and HLA analysis was relatively small.

Trimming cost V 4 bases and J 5 bases, with 9 bases left between them. In germline, CDR1 is MNHEY, CDR2 SVGAGI. The CDR3 length is 12 residues. An amount of RNA that ranged from roughly 0.5 to 1 ug was reverse transcribed with random hexamers. TCRdb re-analysed the immunoSEQ multiplex PCR reads in MiXCR, keeping a single row per CDR3 protein. The sample consists of 210,000 or so distinct CDR3 sequences, roughly 93% of them appearing once. TEMRA cells underwent FACS enrichment and CD8+ and CD4+ T cells underwent negative isolation. A note on this clonotype: Its specificity is unknown.

This receptor was taken from a human donor with Susac syndrome. What was sequenced was CD4+ T cells from PBMCs. V usage is TRBV6-5 and J usage is TRBJ2-7, with a possible D match to TRBD1 (6 bases). CDR3 nucleotides: TGTGCCAGCAGTTCCCGACAGGACGAGCAGTACTTC. Its translation: CASSSRQDEQYF.